This T cell receptor beta chain emerged from a study of T cell responses to AZD1222 COVID-19 vaccine. General study points: Donors skewed white British and female; clonal diversity was possibly underestimated.

The V end lost 4 bases, the J end lost 2 bases, and 8 bases lay between the germline ends. Germline-derived CDR1 and CDR2 are LGHDT and YNNKEL (reference sequence). This CDR3 spans 13 amino acids. Measured with immunoSEQ multiplex PCR; TCRdb has only the in-frame clones, and not every one. The sample includes 120,000 or so clones, around 94% of them seen just once. Notes on this clone: What it binds is unknown.

The TCR sequence derives from an adult in good health. Sequenced here: peripheral blood, sampled on day 0 of AZD1222 vaccination. The chain joins TRBV3-1 (or the pseudogene TRBV3-2) to TRBJ1-2; unclear D gene. In DNA, the CDR3 is TGTGCCAGCAGCCCTCGTCCAAACTATGGCTACACCTTC. It encodes CASSPRPNYGYTF.